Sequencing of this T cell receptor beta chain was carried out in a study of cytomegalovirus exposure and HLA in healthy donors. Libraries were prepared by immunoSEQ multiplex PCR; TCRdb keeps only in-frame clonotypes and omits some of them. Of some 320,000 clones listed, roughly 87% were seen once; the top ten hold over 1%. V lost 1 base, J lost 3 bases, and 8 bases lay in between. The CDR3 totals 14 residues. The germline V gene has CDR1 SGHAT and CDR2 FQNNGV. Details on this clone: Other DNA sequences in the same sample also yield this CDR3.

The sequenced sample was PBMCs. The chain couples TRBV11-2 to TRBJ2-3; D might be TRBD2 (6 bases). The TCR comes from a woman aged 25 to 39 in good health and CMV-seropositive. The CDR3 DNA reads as TGTGCCAGCAGCTTAGTTGGGGGGACAGATACGCAGTATTTT. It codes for CASSLVGGTDTQYF.